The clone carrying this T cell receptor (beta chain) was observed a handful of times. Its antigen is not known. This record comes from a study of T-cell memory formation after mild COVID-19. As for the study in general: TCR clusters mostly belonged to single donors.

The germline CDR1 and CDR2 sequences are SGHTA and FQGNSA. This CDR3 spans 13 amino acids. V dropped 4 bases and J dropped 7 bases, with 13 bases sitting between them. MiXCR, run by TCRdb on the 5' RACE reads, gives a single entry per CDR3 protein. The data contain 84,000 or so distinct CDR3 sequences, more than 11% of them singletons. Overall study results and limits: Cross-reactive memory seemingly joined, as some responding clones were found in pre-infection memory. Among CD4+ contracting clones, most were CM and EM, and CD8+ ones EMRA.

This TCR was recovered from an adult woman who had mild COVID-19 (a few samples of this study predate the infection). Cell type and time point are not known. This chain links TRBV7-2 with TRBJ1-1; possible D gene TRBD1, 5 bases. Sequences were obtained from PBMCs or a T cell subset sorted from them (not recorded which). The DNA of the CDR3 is TGTGCCAGCAGCTCATGGACAAGTAATGAAGCTTTCTTT. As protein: CASSSWTSNEAFF.